The rows below give T cell receptor beta chains drawn from one sample of a study of blood T cell repertoires in COVID-19. Sequencing was performed with immunoSEQ multiplex PCR; in TCRdb, only in-frame clones are kept and a portion is missing. The data show 60,000 to 90,000 clones, roughly 80% seen once. The specimen sequenced was peripheral blood. Receptors originate from a man between 60 and 75 years old with active or convalescent COVID-19. CDR3s include the opening cysteine and the closing phenylalanine or tryptophan. The D gene is left open where the match is weak. Not every row has a clone size; where given, it reads once, few, many or a size class.

J: TRBJ2-1; size: .; D: TRBD2; V: TRBV5-1; length: 16; CDR3: CASSDYTGTSYNEQFF; DNA: TGCGCCAGCAGCGACTATACCGGGACTAGCTACAATGAGCAGTTCTTC
J: TRBJ2-2; size: .; D: .; V: TRBV9; length: 14; CDR3: CASSSGQGTGELFF; DNA: TGTGCCAGCAGCTCGGGTCAGGGGACCGGGGAGCTGTTTTTT
J: TRBJ1-2; size: few; D: .; V: TRBV19; length: 12; CDR3: CASSIDRGHYTF; DNA: TGTGCCAGTAGTATAGATCGAGGCCACTACACCTTC
J: TRBJ1-1; size: once; D: .; V: TRBV4-3; length: 16; CDR3: CASSQDQRQSSTEAFF; DNA: TGCGCCAGCAGCCAAGATCAAAGACAGAGTAGCACTGAAGCTTTCTTT
J: TRBJ2-3; size: .; D: TRBD2; V: TRBV5-4; length: 15; CDR3: CASSLGTSGPRTQYF; DNA: TGTGCCAGCAGCTTGGGGACTAGCGGGCCCCGTACGCAGTATTTT
J: TRBJ1-2; size: .; D: .; V: TRBV15; length: 16; CDR3: CATSRERGGLVYGYTF; DNA: TGTGCCACCAGCAGAGAACGGGGGGGGCTAGTCTATGGCTACACCTTC
J: TRBJ1-2; size: .; D: .; V: TRBV6-2/TRBV6-3; length: 13; CDR3: CASSYSTTEGYTF; DNA: TGTGCCAGCAGTTACTCGACGACAGAAGGCTACACCTTC
J: TRBJ1-4; size: .; D: .; V: TRBV6-5; length: 15; CDR3: CASSTVAGLPEKLFF; DNA: TGTGCCAGCAGTACGGTCGCAGGGCTCCCTGAAAAACTGTTTTTT
J: TRBJ1-5; size: .; D: TRBD1; V: TRBV19; length: 17; CDR3: CASSPIQGAVGNQPQHF; DNA: TGTGCCAGTAGTCCCATACAGGGGGCCGTAGGCAATCAGCCCCAGCATTTT
J: TRBJ2-3; size: .; D: .; V: TRBV9; length: 16; CDR3: CASSVEAGRYTDTQYF; DNA: TGTGCCAGCAGCGTAGAGGCAGGGCGCTACACAGATACGCAGTATTTT
J: TRBJ2-3; size: once; D: TRBD1; V: TRBV29-1; length: 14; CDR3: CSVGRDRGTDTQYF; DNA: TGCAGCGTTGGGAGGGACAGGGGGACAGATACGCAGTATTTT
J: TRBJ1-6; size: .; D: TRBD1; V: TRBV19; length: 15; CDR3: CASSASGTGLSPLHF; DNA: TGTGCCAGTAGTGCCTCCGGGACAGGGTTGTCACCCCTCCACTTT
J: TRBJ2-7; size: .; D: TRBD1; V: TRBV6-5; length: 15; CDR3: CASIFGTGGAYEQYF; DNA: TGTGCCAGCATCTTCGGGACAGGGGGGGCCTACGAGCAGTACTTC
J: TRBJ1-5; size: .; D: .; V: TRBV6-5; length: 13; CDR3: CASIEQSNQPQHF; DNA: TGTGCCAGCATAGAACAGAGCAATCAGCCCCAGCATTTT
J: TRBJ2-1; size: .; D: TRBD2; V: TRBV19; length: 14; CDR3: CASSYGGEDTEQFF; DNA: TGTGCCAGTAGTTACGGGGGGGAGGACACTGAGCAGTTCTTC
J: TRBJ2-5; size: few; D: .; V: TRBV7-9; length: 14; CDR3: CASSPRDTWETQYF; DNA: TGTGCCAGCAGCCCCCGGGACACCTGGGAGACCCAGTACTTC
J: TRBJ2-1; size: .; D: TRBD1; V: TRBV7-2; length: 16; CDR3: CASSLGSGGSYNEQFF; DNA: TGTGCCAGCAGCTTAGGTTCAGGGGGCTCCTACAATGAGCAGTTCTTC
J: TRBJ2-3; size: .; D: TRBD2; V: TRBV7-2; length: 16; CDR3: CASSLVSGGSTDTQYF; DNA: TGTGCCAGCAGCTTAGTCAGCGGGGGCAGCACAGATACGCAGTATTTT
J: TRBJ1-2; size: once; D: .; V: TRBV6-5; length: 14; CDR3: CASSYSQANYGYTF; DNA: TGTGCCAGCAGTTACTCTCAGGCCAACTATGGCTACACCTTC
J: TRBJ2-5; size: .; D: .; V: TRBV5-4; length: 14; CDR3: CASSLEPWRETQYF; DNA: TGTGCCAGCAGCTTGGAACCATGGAGGGAGACCCAGTACTTC
J: TRBJ2-7; size: few; D: TRBD2; V: TRBV18; length: 12; CDR3: CASSAAGGEQYF; DNA: TGTGCCAGCTCCGCAGCCGGGGGGGAGCAGTACTTC
J: TRBJ2-3; size: .; D: TRBD2; V: TRBV5-4; length: 14; CDR3: CASSKRGNTDTQYF; DNA: TGTGCCAGCAGCAAGCGGGGGAACACAGATACGCAGTATTTT
J: TRBJ1-6; size: .; D: .; V: TRBV7-2; length: 13; CDR3: CASSSVGWAPLHF; DNA: TGTGCCAGCAGTTCGGTGGGCTGGGCACCCCTCCACTTT
J: TRBJ1-1; size: .; D: .; V: TRBV10-2; length: 15; CDR3: CASSERTGQGTEAFF; DNA: TGCGCCAGCAGTGAGCGTACAGGGCAGGGCACTGAAGCTTTCTTT
J: TRBJ1-1; size: .; D: TRBD1; V: TRBV24-1; length: 13; CDR3: CARQGHGGTEAFF; DNA: TGTGCCCGACAGGGTCATGGGGGCACTGAAGCTTTCTTT